These 15 T cell receptor beta chains share one sample of origin, sequenced in a study of OX40 agonist ivuxolimab in advanced cancers. The data were produced by immunoSEQ multiplex PCR, yet TCRdb's version contains in-frame clones alone and is incomplete. This table holds tens of thousands of clones, approximately 80% found once. Material: CD4+ or CD8+ T cells sorted from blood, obtained in a trial of the OX40 agonist ivuxolimab. These receptors all come from an adult with an advanced solid tumor such as melanoma, head and neck, liver or kidney cancer.

The chain links TRBV27 to TRBJ2-7; 9 nucleotides agree with TRBD1. Looked up from germline, CDR1 is MNHEY and CDR2 is SMNVEV (reference sequence). J was trimmed by 5 bases and V by 5 bases; bases with no gene match: 7. The CDR3 is made up of 14 amino acids. CDR3 in DNA: TGTGCCAGCAGTCCGGGACAGGGTATCCACGAGCAGTACTTC. Its translation is CASSPGQGIHEQYF.

Comments on this clone: Here the CDR3 omits its conserved ending phenylalanine or tryptophan, so a read error is the likely source. The V gene is TRBV4-3, the J gene TRBJ1-2, with D tentatively TRBD1 (5 bases). The CDR3 is 14 amino acids. CDR1 is LGHNA and CDR2 is YSLEER in the germline V gene. The V and J ends lost 1 base and 4 bases respectively, with 10 bases between them. The CDR3 reads CASSQVLGPYGYTL. The CDR3 DNA follows: TGCGCCAGCAGCCAAGTATTGGGACCCTATGGCTACACCCTC.

This clone was seen a few times. The chain recombines TRBV30 with TRBJ1-1, with a tentative D call TRBD1 (5 bases). Germline assignment: CDR1 GTSNPN and CDR2 SVGIG (reference sequence). The V gene lost 0 bases and the J gene lost 7 bases, with 9 bases spanning the gap. The CDR3 consists of 12 residues. CDR3 protein: CAWSVRGGEAFF. The CDR3 bases are TGTGCCTGGAGTGTACGTGGGGGTGAAGCTTTCTTT.

The rearrangement links TRBV6-5 to TRBJ1-2; 9 bases agree with TRBD1. Germline trimming cut 4 bases from V and 8 bases from J; bases unmatched to any gene: 11. The CDR3 extends over 15 amino acids. The germline V gene encodes CDR1 MNHEY and CDR2 SVGAGI. Written as DNA, the CDR3 is TGTGCCAGCAGTTGGGTACAGGGGGCGCAGAACGGCTACACCTTC. Translated, it gives CASSWVQGAQNGYTF.

On this clone itself: The sample carries other DNA sequences with the same CDR3. The J gene is TRBJ1-4, the V gene TRBV11-3; 7 bases align to TRBD1. The CDR3 is made up of 15 amino acids. Trimming removed 3 bases from V and 3 bases from J; junction bases left unmatched: 4. The germline gives CDR1 SGHNT, CDR2 YENEEA. CDR3 amino acids: CASSLQGQSNEKLFF. The CDR3 DNA reads TGTGCCAGCAGCTTGCAGGGACAGTCTAATGAAAAACTGTTTTTT. The whole variable domain, remainder taken from reference TRBV11-3 and TRBJ1-4, is EAGVVQSPRYKIIEKKQPVAFWCNPISGHNTLYWYLQNLGQGPELLIRYENEEAVDDSQLPKDRFSAERLKGVDSTLKIQPAELGDSAVYLCASSLQGQSNEKLFFGSGTQLSVL.

The V and J genes are TRBV6-6 and TRBJ2-1; D tentatively reads TRBD1 or TRBD2 (5 bases each). Trimming cost V 8 bases and J 4 bases, with 6 bases left between them. Germline assignment: CDR1 MNHNY and CDR2 SVGAGI (reference sequence). This CDR3 comprises 11 residues. DNA of the CDR3: TGTGCCAGCGGGGGATACAATGAGCAGTTCTTC. Protein product: CASGGYNEQFF.

The chain recombines TRBV19 with TRBJ2-5; D is uncertain. The end of the DNA is better explained by TRBJ2-7, so the J call may be wrong. The CDR3 extends over 13 amino acids. CDR1 and CDR2 from the germline V gene are LNHDA and SQIVND (reference sequence). In DNA, the CDR3 is TGTGCCACCGGAACCGTAGGGCAGGCCGAGCAGTACTTC. Translating gives CATGTVGQAEQYF.

CDR3 DNA: TGTGCCAGCAGCCAAGGTGTGGGAATTCAGGTCTATGGCTACACCTTC. This codes for CASSQGVGIQVYGYTF. The chain combines TRBV4-2 with TRBJ1-2; D gene uncertain. CDR1 is LGHNA, CDR2 YNFKEQ, per germline. V shed 1 base and J shed 4 bases, with 16 bases lying between them. This CDR3 comprises 16 residues.

This clone was picked up one time. V and J are TRBV5-1 and TRBJ1-1, with D unresolved. Germline lookup yields CDR1 SGHRS and CDR2 YFSETQ. V lost 3 bases and J lost 0, with 6 bases in between. CDR3 length: 13 residues. CDR3 in amino acids: CASSWSLNTEAFF. CDR3 bases: TGCGCCAGCAGCTGGAGCCTGAACACTGAAGCTTTCTTT.

The rearrangement uses TRBV6-5 and TRBJ1-2; no clear D gene. The V end lost 5 bases, the J end lost 9 bases, and 16 bases lay between the germline ends. The CDR3 is 13 residues long. Germline V CDR1 and CDR2: MNHEY, SVGAGI. For the CDR3, the DNA is TGTGCCAGCAGTCCCCCGGGCCCATCCCGCTACACCTTC. This codes for CASSPPGPSRYTF.

The gene calls are TRBV4-1 and TRBJ2-5, with TRBD1 as a possible D gene (5 bases). Trimming left V 1 base short and J 2 bases short, with 11 bases between. Looked up from germline, CDR1 is MGHRA and CDR2 is YSYEKL. The CDR3 runs 15 residues. CDR3 bases: TGCGCCAGCAGCCAAGTCCAGGGCCGTCAAGAGACCCAGTACTTC. Its translation: CASSQVQGRQETQYF.

The rearrangement uses TRBV5-1 and TRBJ1-2, with 7 bases identical to TRBD1. CDR1 is SGHRS, CDR2 YFSETQ, per germline. The V and J ends lost 4 bases and 4 bases, in that order; junction bases with no gene match: 10. The CDR3 spans 15 residues. The DNA of the CDR3 is TGCGCCAGCAGCCCCCACAGGGGTCTTTCCTATGGCTACACCTTC. Translating gives CASSPHRGLSYGYTF.

This chain uses TRBV4-1 with TRBJ1-3; TRBD1 aligns across 9 bases. CDR3 size: 22 residues. V was clipped by 2 bases and J by 0 bases; unmatched bases: 20. Germline CDR1 is MGHRA and CDR2 is YSYEKL. DNA of the CDR3: TGCGCCAGCAGCCAAAGGAAGCGCCGGGACAGGGTACCTTTTATCTCTGGAAACACCATATATTTT. Encoded protein: CASSQRKRRDRVPFISGNTIYF.

In DNA, the CDR3 is TGTGCCAGCAAACAGAACACCGGGGAGCTGTTTTTT. Its translation: CASKQNTGELFF. J is TRBJ2-2 and V is TRBV2; D is unresolved. V lost 7 bases and J lost 1, with 4 bases in between. There are 12 residues in the CDR3. In germline, CDR1 is SNHLY, CDR2 FYNNEI. Full variable domain (missing parts from reference TRBV2 and TRBJ2-2): EPEVTQTPSHQVTQMGQEVILRCVPISNHLYFYWYRQILGQKVEFLVSFYNNEISEKSEIFDDQFSVERPDGSNFTLKIRSTKLEDSAMYFCASKQNTGELFFGEGSRLTVL.

As DNA, the CDR3 is TGTGCCAGCAGCCCAAGCGGGGTCGGGGCCAACGTCCTGACTTTC. Its translation: CASSPSGVGANVLTF. The chain links TRBV7-7 to TRBJ2-6, with 7 bases identical to TRBD2. Germline CDR1 reads SSHAT; CDR2 reads FNYEAQ (reference sequence). The CDR3 runs 15 residues. Trimming at V came to 5 bases and at J to 4 bases, leaving 5 bases not matched to a gene.